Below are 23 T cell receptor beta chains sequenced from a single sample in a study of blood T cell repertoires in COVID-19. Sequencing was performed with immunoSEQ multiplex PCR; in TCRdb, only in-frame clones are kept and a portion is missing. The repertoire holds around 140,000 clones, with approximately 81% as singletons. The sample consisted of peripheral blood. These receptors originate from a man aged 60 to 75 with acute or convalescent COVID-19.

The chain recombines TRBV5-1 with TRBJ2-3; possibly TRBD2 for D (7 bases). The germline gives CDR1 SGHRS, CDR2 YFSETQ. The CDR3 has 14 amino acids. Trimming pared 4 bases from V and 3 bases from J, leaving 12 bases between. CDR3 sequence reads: CASSRAGTTDTQYF. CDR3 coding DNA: TGCGCCAGCAGCCGAGCGGGGACAACAGATACGCAGTATTTT.

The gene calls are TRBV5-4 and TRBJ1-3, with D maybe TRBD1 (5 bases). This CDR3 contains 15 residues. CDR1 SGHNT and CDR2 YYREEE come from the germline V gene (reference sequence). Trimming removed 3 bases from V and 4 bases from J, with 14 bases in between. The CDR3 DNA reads TGTGCCAGCAGCTGGAGGGGTATATCAGGAAACACCATATATTTT. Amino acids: CASSWRGISGNTIYF. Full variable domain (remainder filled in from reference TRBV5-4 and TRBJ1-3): ETGVTQSPTHLIKTRGQQVTLRCSSQSGHNTVSWYQQALGQGPQFIFQYYREEENGRGNFPPRFSGLQFPNYSSELNVNALELDDSALYLCASSWRGISGNTIYFGEGSWLTVV.

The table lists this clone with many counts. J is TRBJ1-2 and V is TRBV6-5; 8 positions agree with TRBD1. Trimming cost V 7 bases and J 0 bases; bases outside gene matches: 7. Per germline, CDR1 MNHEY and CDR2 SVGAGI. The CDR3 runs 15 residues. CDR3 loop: CASTDRARANYGYTF. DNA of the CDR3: TGTGCCAGCACGGACAGGGCTAGGGCTAACTATGGCTACACCTTC.

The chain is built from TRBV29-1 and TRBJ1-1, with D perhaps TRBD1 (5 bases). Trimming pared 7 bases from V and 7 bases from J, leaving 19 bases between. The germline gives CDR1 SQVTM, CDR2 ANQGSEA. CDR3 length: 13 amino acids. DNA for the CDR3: TGCAGCGCCCGTGCAGCTGAACAGGTTGAAGCTTTCTTT. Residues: CSARAAEQVEAFF.

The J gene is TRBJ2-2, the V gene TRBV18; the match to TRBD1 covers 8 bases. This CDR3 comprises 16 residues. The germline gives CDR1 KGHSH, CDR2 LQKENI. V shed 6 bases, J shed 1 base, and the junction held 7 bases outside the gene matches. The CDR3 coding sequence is TGTGCCAGCTCGCTGTCCGGGACAGGGAACACCGGGGAGCTGTTTTTT. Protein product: CASSLSGTGNTGELFF.

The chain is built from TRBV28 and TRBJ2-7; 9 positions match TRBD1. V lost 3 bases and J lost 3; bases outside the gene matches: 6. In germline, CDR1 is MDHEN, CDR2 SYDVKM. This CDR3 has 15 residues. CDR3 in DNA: TGTGCCAGCAGTTTCCTCCCGGGACAGGGCTACGAGCAGTACTTC. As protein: CASSFLPGQGYEQYF.

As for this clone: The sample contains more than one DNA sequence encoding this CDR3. CDR3 amino acids: CASSLTGGNQPQHF. The DNA for the CDR3 is TGTGCCAGCAGTCTAACAGGGGGCAATCAGCCCCAGCATTTT. The rearrangement links TRBV6-6 to TRBJ1-5; 7 positions match TRBD1. V was pared by 5 bases and J by 2 bases, with 3 bases of the junction left unmatched. The CDR3 length is 14 residues. Germline assignment: CDR1 MNHNY and CDR2 SVGAGI (reference sequence).

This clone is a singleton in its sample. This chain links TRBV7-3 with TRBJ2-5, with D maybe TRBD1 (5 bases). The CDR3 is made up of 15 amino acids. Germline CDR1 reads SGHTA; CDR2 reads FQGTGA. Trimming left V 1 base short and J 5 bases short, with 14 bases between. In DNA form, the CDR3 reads TGTGCCAGCAGCTTAATTGCATTCCCAGGGGAGACCCAGTACTTC. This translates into CASSLIAFPGETQYF.

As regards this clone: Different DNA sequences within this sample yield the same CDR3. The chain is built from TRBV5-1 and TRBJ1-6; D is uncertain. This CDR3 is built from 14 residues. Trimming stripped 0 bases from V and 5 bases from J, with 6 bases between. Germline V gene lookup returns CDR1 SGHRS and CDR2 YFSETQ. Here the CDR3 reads CASSLGQDNSPLHF. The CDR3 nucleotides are TGCGCCAGCAGCTTGGGGCAGGATAATTCACCCCTCCACTTT.

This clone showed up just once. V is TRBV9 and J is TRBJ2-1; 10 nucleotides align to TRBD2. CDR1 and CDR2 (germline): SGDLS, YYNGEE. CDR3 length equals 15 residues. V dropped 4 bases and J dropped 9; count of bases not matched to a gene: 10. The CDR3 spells CASSPRWTSGSEQFF. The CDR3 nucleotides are TGTGCCAGCAGCCCCCGCTGGACTAGCGGAAGTGAGCAGTTCTTC.

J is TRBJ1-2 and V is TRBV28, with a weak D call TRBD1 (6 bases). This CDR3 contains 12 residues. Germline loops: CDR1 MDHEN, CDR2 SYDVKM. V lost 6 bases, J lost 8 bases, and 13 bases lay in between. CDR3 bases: TGTGCCAGCAGCCTTGACAGGTGGGGCTACACCTTC. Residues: CASSLDRWGYTF.

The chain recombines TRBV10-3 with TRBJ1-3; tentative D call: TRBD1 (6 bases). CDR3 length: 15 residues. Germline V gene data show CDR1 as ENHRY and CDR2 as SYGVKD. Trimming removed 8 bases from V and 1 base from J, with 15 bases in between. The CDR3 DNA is TGTGCCATCGGGGGGGGGCCAGTTTCTGGAAACACCATATATTTT. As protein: CAIGGGPVSGNTIYF.

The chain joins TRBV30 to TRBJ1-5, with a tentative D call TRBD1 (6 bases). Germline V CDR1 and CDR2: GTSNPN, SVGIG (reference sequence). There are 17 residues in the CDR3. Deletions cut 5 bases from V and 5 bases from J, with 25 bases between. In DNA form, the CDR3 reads TGTGCCTGGTGTACAATGAGGGGGAACTGCCGACATCAGCCCCAGCATTTT. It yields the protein CAWCTMRGNCRHQPQHF.

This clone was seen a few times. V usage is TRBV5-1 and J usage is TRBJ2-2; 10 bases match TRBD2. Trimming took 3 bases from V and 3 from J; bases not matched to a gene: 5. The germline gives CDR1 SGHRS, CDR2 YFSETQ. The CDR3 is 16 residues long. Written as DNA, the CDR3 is TGCGCCAGCAGCTCCCAGCGGGGGGGCCACACCGGGGAGCTGTTTTTT. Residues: CASSSQRGGHTGELFF.

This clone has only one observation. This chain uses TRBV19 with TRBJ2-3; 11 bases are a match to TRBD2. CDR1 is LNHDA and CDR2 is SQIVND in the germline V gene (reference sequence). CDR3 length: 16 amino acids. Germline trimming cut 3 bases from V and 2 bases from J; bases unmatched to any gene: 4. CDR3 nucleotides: TGTGCCAGTAGTATGGCGACTAGCGGGAACACAGATACGCAGTATTTT. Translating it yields CASSMATSGNTDTQYF.

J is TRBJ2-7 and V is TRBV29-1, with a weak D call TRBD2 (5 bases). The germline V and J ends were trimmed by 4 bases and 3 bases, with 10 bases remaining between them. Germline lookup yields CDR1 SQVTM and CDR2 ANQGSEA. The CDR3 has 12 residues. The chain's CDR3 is CSVGTRGYEQYF. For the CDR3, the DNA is TGCAGCGTTGGGACCCGGGGCTACGAGCAGTACTTC.

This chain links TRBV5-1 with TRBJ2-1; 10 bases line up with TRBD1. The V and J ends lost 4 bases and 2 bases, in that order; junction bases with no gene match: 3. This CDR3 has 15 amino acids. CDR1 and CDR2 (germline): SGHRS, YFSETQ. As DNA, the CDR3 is TGCGCCAGCAGCCCAGGACAGGGGGCCTACAATGAGCAGTTCTTC. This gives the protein CASSPGQGAYNEQFF.

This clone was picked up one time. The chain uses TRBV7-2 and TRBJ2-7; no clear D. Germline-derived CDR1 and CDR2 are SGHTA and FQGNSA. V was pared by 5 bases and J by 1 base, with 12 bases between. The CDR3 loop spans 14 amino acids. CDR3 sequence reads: CASSPGRESYEQYF. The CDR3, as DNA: TGTGCCAGCAGCCCTGGGCGAGAGTCCTACGAGCAGTACTTC.

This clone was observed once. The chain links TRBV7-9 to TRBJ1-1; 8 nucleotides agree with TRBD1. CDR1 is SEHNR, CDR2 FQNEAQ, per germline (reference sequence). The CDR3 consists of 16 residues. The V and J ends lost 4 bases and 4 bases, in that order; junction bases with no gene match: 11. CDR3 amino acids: CASSSGTGVLATEAFF. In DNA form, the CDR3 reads TGTGCCAGCAGCTCCGGGACAGGAGTGTTGGCCACTGAAGCTTTCTTT.

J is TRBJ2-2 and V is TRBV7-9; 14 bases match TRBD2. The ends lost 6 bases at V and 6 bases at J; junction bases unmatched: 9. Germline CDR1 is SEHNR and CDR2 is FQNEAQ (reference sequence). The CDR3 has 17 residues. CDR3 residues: CASSPTSGRARPGELFF. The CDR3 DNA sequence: TGTGCCAGCAGTCCGACTAGCGGGAGGGCGAGGCCCGGGGAGCTGTTTTTT. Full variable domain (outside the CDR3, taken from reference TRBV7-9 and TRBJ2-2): DTGVSQNPRHKITKRGQNVTFRCDPISEHNRLYWYRQTLGQGPEFLTYFQNEAQLEKSRLLSDRFSAERPKGSFSTLEIQRTEQGDSAMYLCASSPTSGRARPGELFFGEGSRLTVL.

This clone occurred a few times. The CDR3 loop reads CASSSATQGSSGHEKLFF. In DNA form, the CDR3 reads TGCGCCAGCAGCTCGGCAACTCAGGGGTCCTCGGGCCATGAAAAACTGTTTTTT. The V call is TRBV5-1, the J call TRBJ1-4, with D possibly being TRBD1 (6 bases). Germline-derived CDR1 and CDR2 are SGHRS and YFSETQ. V lost 3 bases and J 6 bases, leaving 24 bases between the germline ends. The CDR3 runs 18 residues. Drawing the rest from reference TRBV5-1 and TRBJ1-4, the complete variable domain is KAGVTQTPRYLIKTRGQQVTLSCSPISGHRSVSWYQQTPGQGLQFLFEYFSETQRNKGNFPGRFSGRQFSNSRSEMNVSTLELGDSALYLCASSSATQGSSGHEKLFFGSGTQLSVL.

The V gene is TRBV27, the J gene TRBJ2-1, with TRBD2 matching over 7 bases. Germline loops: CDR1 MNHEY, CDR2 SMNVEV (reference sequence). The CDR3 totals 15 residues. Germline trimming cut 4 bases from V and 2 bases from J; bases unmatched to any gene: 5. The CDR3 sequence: CASSSAGVPYNEQFF. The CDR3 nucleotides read TGTGCCAGCAGTTCTGCGGGGGTGCCCTACAATGAGCAGTTCTTC.

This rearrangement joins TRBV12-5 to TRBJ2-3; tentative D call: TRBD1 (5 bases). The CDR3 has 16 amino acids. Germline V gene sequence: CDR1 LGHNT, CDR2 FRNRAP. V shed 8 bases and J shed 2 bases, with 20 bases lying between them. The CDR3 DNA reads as TGTGCTAGTTGGCAGGGCCTGCCTCCCTTCACAGATACGCAGTATTTT. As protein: CASWQGLPPFTDTQYF.